This T cell receptor (beta chain) was sequenced for a study of blood T cell repertoires in COVID-19. Whole-study context: Sites in the United States, Italy and Spain provided acute and convalescent COVID-19 samples. In each case, the material was cDNA or gDNA derived from T cells, B-cell-depleted T cells, or PBMCs.

This clone was found a few times. The CDR3 runs to 14 residues. Germline loops: CDR1 GTSNPN, CDR2 SVGIG (reference sequence). V lost 1 base to trimming and J lost 9 bases, with 16 bases between them. In the original processing: Quantification of nucleated cells was approximated via reference gene primer amplification. Measured with immunoSEQ multiplex PCR; TCRdb has only the in-frame clones, and not every one. That table gives V, J and clone size, and the DNA gave D and trimming. The repertoire has about 360,000 clones, more than 65% of them found once; the top ten carry around 1.1%. The chain combines TRBV30 with TRBJ2-1; perhaps TRBD2 as D (7 bases). Sequencing was done on a sample of peripheral blood. The TCR sequence derives from a human donor with acute or convalescent COVID-19. The donor label of this sample is uncertain. The CDR3 loop reads CAWSEGGPSLEQFF. The CDR3 DNA sequence: TGTGCCTGGAGTGAGGGGGGGCCCTCCCTTGAGCAGTTCTTC.